The rows below give T cell receptor beta chains drawn from one sample of a study of shared clonotypes between healthy human individuals. Sequencing was performed with immunoSEQ multiplex PCR; in TCRdb, only in-frame clones are kept and a portion is missing. The sample lists about 1.9 million clones, around 95% occurring once. Sequencing input: naive CD8+ T cells from PBMCs. These receptors all stem from a man aged 18 to 29 in good health. Some clones in this sample may be carry-over from other donors' samples. The conserved cysteine and the conserved F or W are not part of the CDR3 here.

length | J | V | CDR3
14 | TRBJ2-1 | TRBV30 | AWIKRGSGAYSEQF
12 | TRBJ2-7 | TRBV5-6 | ASSTGQGGYEQY
14 | TRBJ2-7 | TRBV27 | ASSLRLAGVSYEQY
10 | TRBJ2-5 | TRBV7-9 | ASSESEQTQY
11 | TRBJ1-2 | TRBV27 | ASSLTGAYGYT
15 | TRBJ1-1 | TRBV5-1 | ASSPSATTLMNTEAF
12 | TRBJ2-3 | TRBV2 | ASSDRVNTDTQY
10 | TRBJ2-3 | TRBV6-4 | ASSDSSRTQY
14 | TRBJ2-2 | TRBV2 | ASRSVGGPNTGELF
11 | TRBJ2-3 | TRBV28 | ASNTQGTDTQY
13 | TRBJ2-7 | TRBV28 | ASSVPGTASYEQY
13 | TRBJ2-1 | TRBV4-1 | ASSQDAYSYNEQF
9 | TRBJ2-3 | TRBV7-2 | ASGGRDTQY
11 | TRBJ2-7 | TRBV18 | ASSPPLGGEQY
13 | TRBJ2-7 | TRBV19 | ASSVPGTSAYEQY
13 | TRBJ2-7 | TRBV28 | ASQRAGEGTYEQY
12 | TRBJ1-1 | TRBV7-9 | ASSFSGGDTEAF
14 | TRBJ2-3 | TRBV2 | ASSEKASSSTDTQY
11 | TRBJ1-2 | TRBV6-1 | ASGTGEFYGYT
14 | TRBJ2-2 | TRBV9 | ASSPLAGVNTGELF
12 | TRBJ1-5 | TRBV6-5 | ASSRQGSNQPQH
13 | TRBJ2-7 | TRBV5-6 | ASSLGPRSSYEQY
14 | TRBJ2-1 | TRBV28 | ASSPSGVGAYNEQF
12 | TRBJ1-5 | TRBV27 | ASSLRQFNQPQH
11 | TRBJ2-3 | TRBV6-6 | ASKSSSTDTQY
14 | TRBJ2-1 | TRBV9 | ASSLIPRTSYNEQF
14 | TRBJ1-2 | TRBV7-2 | ASSLAPDRGLVGYT
14 | TRBJ2-7 | TRBV7-2 | ASSPSSGSPSYEQY
17 | TRBJ2-7 | TRBV27 | ASSLLGLAGISPLEEQY
10 | TRBJ1-2 | TRBV7-9 | ASSSQVYGYT
13 | TRBJ2-7 | TRBV19 | ASSMSGDLSYEQY
14 | TRBJ2-7 | TRBV6-5 | ASSYGGGLAGGEQY
13 | - | TRBV5-6 | ASSFGTSGFYEQY
13 | TRBJ2-1 | TRBV12-2 | ASRRDRYSYNEQF
12 | TRBJ2-7 | TRBV7-9 | ASSPGTGTGEQY
15 | TRBJ2-3 | TRBV4-1 | ASSQVTSGMFRDTQY
12 | TRBJ1-5 | TRBV27 | ASRGLNSNQPQH
10 | TRBJ1-2 | TRBV5-5 | AVGGGNYGYT
14 | TRBJ2-3 | TRBV4-3 | ASSSLAGGGTDTQY
13 | TRBJ2-3 | TRBV11-3 | ASSLGTGSRDTQY
11 | TRBJ2-1 | TRBV9 | ASSPSLADEQF
14 | TRBJ2-1 | TRBV13 | ASSLPAGVGGNEQF
10 | TRBJ1-5 | TRBV28 | ASTSPPQPQH
15 | TRBJ2-5 | TRBV4-3 | ASSQELSGEYQETQY
14 | TRBJ2-1 | TRBV9 | ASSEGTVGLWDEQF
13 | TRBJ1-1 | TRBV27 | ASSSPHKGHRGAF
12 | TRBJ1-2 | TRBV2 | ASLGSGGSYGYT